These 13 T cell receptor beta chains were sequenced from one sample in a study of beta chain features in type 1 diabetes. Study-wide points: People with Type 1 diabetes carried modestly yet significantly shorter TCRB CDR3s in all four CD4+ subsets.

Their antigen targets remain unknown. The investigators reverse transcribed all of the isolated RNA, so they sequenced expressed TCRB transcripts. Profiled with immunoSEQ multiplex PCR; TCRdb holds only in-frame clones, not every one. This table holds 600,000 to 700,000 clones, 9.5% to 15% found once. Sequencing was performed on naive CD4+ T cells from blood. Receptors originate from a man aged 25-45 years with type 1 diabetes.

This clone came up a few times. The chain recombines TRBV28 with TRBJ1-5, with a weak D call TRBD1 (5 bases). Germline CDR1 is MDHEN and CDR2 is SYDVKM. V was clipped by 5 bases and J by 6 bases, with 8 bases between them. This CDR3 has 12 residues. CDR3 sequence: CASSGAAQPQHF. The DNA of the CDR3 is TGTGCCAGCAGTGGGGCGGCTCAGCCCCAGCATTTT.

This clone was found a few times. The V and J genes are TRBV19 and TRBJ1-1; 8 bases map to TRBD1. The CDR3 runs 13 residues. Germline CDR1 is LNHDA and CDR2 is SQIVND (reference sequence). The trim removed 5 bases at V and 2 bases at J, leaving 1 base unmatched. The CDR3 DNA is TGTGCCAGTAGTCAGGGGGCCAACACTGAAGCTTTCTTT. It yields the protein CASSQGANTEAFF.

The genes are TRBV5-1 and TRBJ2-7; the D gene could be TRBD1 or TRBD2 (6 bases each). The germline gives CDR1 SGHRS, CDR2 YFSETQ. The ends were cut back, 4 bases at V and 0 bases at J, with 17 bases in the middle. This CDR3 contains 16 residues. The chain's CDR3 is CASSPSGAASSYEQYF. The CDR3 nucleotides read TGCGCCAGCAGCCCCTCGGGGGCAGCGAGCTCCTACGAGCAGTACTTC.

The chain carries TRBV7-2 and TRBJ2-7; the match to TRBD2 covers 10 bases. V dropped 5 bases and J dropped 7; count of bases not matched to a gene: 5. CDR1 and CDR2 (germline): SGHTA, FQGNSA. The CDR3 has 13 residues. The CDR3 DNA reads as TGTGCCAGCAGCCAGCGGGGGGGCCTGGAGCAGTACTTC. This encodes CASSQRGGLEQYF.

The genes are TRBV18 and TRBJ1-6; D is undetermined. CDR1 is KGHSH and CDR2 is LQKENI in the germline V gene. Trimming removed 4 bases at V and 10 bases at J, with 14 bases between. The length of the CDR3 is 14 residues. The chain's CDR3 is CASSRSYSESPLHF. The CDR3 DNA reads TGTGCCAGCTCACGTTCTTATTCCGAATCACCCCTCCACTTT.

The chain links TRBV7-9 to TRBJ2-7, with D unclear. Germline CDR1 and CDR2: SEHNR and FQNEAQ (reference sequence). Trimming removed 5 bases from V and 3 bases from J, with 29 bases in between. The CDR3 has 19 residues. In DNA form, the CDR3 reads TGTGCCAGCAGCACCCCCCCGGCCCGTACGGGTCTTAAATACTACGAGCAGTACTTC. It translates to CASSTPPARTGLKYYEQYF.

The rearrangement joins TRBV30 to TRBJ2-7; D gene ambiguous. CDR3 length: 11 amino acids. Trimming stripped 1 base from V and 2 bases from J, with 3 bases between. The germline V gene encodes CDR1 GTSNPN and CDR2 SVGIG (reference sequence). The CDR3 loop reads CAWSGTYEQYF. The CDR3 DNA follows: TGTGCCTGGAGTGGGACCTACGAGCAGTACTTC.

The rearrangement joins TRBV6-5 to TRBJ1-6, with TRBD1 identical over 8 bases. The CDR3 spans 14 residues. Germline V CDR1 and CDR2: MNHEY, SVGAGI. J gave up 8 bases and V 8 bases, and 8 bases lay outside the gene matches. The DNA for the CDR3 is TGTGCCAGCGGGACAGGCCCTCCTCATTCACCCCTCCACTTT. Translated, it gives CASGTGPPHSPLHF.

CDR3 protein: CASSLILGPFIDSPLHF. DNA for the CDR3: TGTGCCAGCAGCTTAATCCTGGGACCCTTCATTGATTCACCCCTCCACTTT. V is TRBV7-9 and J is TRBJ1-6, with D tentatively TRBD1 (5 bases). The CDR3 sequence is 17 residues long. Trimming took 2 bases from V and 8 from J, leaving 19 bases between them. Germline CDR1 and CDR2: SEHNR and FQNEAQ (reference sequence).

This clone was seen only a few times. The sample carries other DNA sequences with the same CDR3. The V call is TRBV9, the J call TRBJ2-1; D remains unclear. Germline CDR1 SGDLS, CDR2 YYNGEE. V lost 0 bases and J lost 0, with 7 bases in between. The CDR3 runs 15 residues. The CDR3 region has the DNA TGTGCCAGCAGCGTAGCCGCGAGCTCCTACAATGAGCAGTTCTTC. Translation gives CASSVAASSYNEQFF.

The chain employs TRBV21-1 and TRBJ2-1; TRBD1, the D gene given by the table, was not confirmed from the DNA. TRBV21-1 is a pseudogene locus. The CDR3 length is 15 residues. The DNA of the CDR3 is TGTGCCAGCAGCAAAGAGGACAGGGACTACAATGAGCAGTTCTTC. Protein sequence: CASSKEDRDYNEQFF.

This sequence joins TRBV7-9 and TRBJ2-6, with D perhaps matching TRBD1 or TRBD2 (5 bases each). Germline CDR1 is SEHNR and CDR2 is FQNEAQ (reference sequence). V dropped 1 base and J dropped 0 bases, with 13 bases sitting between them. The CDR3 runs to 18 residues. This CDR3 reads CASSLVRGPSSGANVLTF. The CDR3, as DNA: TGTGCCAGCAGCTTAGTCCGGGGACCATCCTCTGGGGCCAACGTCCTGACTTTC.

This chain joins TRBV7-2 and TRBJ1-3, with D uncertain. Germline values: CDR1 SGHTA, CDR2 FQGNSA. This CDR3 has 15 amino acids. Deletions cut 2 bases from V and 4 bases from J, with 12 bases between. CDR3 DNA sequence: TGTGCCAGCAGCTTATTGGGTTTCGCAGGAAACACCATATATTTT. The encoded protein is CASSLLGFAGNTIYF.